The 7 T cell receptor beta chains reported below all come from one sample, sequenced in a study of blood T cell repertoires in COVID-19. Clones were sequenced by immunoSEQ multiplex PCR, and TCRdb holds only the in-frame ones, with some missing. Seen here are hundreds of thousands of clones, 85% to 90% observed once, and the top ten hold roughly 1.6%. Source material: peripheral blood. These receptors were collected from a woman in her forties who had recovered from COVID-19.

The gene calls are TRBV5-1 and TRBJ2-1; TRBD1 matches at 12 bases. With V trimmed by 4 bases and J by 8 bases, 7 bases remained unmatched. The CDR3 is made up of 15 amino acids. Germline-derived CDR1 and CDR2 are SGHRS and YFSETQ. In DNA form, the CDR3 reads TGCGCCAGCAGCGTTACCGGGACAGGGGGCGATGAGCAGTTCTTC. It yields the protein CASSVTGTGGDEQFF.

The gene calls are TRBV28 and TRBJ2-7, with D possibly TRBD2 on 6 matching bases. The length of the CDR3 is 14 residues. Per the germline V gene, CDR1 is MDHEN and CDR2 is SYDVKM. V was trimmed by 6 bases and J by 3 bases, leaving 15 bases between them. The CDR3 coding sequence is TGTGCCAGCAGATCCCGACTAGGAATCTACGAGCAGTACTTC. This codes for CASRSRLGIYEQYF.

The CDR3 is CASSLGGGRVRDTEAFF. The CDR3 region has the DNA TGTGCCAGCAGCTTAGGAGGGGGCCGAGTTCGGGACACTGAAGCTTTCTTT. The genes are TRBV5-4 and TRBJ1-1, with 7 bases aligning to TRBD1. V trimming: 2 bases; J trimming: 3 bases; junction bases outside the gene matches: 13. This CDR3 comprises 17 residues. Germline-derived CDR1 and CDR2 are SGHNT and YYREEE (reference sequence).

About this clone itself: Different DNA sequences within this sample yield the same CDR3. The V and J genes are TRBV2 and TRBJ2-1; TRBD2 matches at 12 bases. The CDR3 contains 14 residues. V lost 6 bases and J lost 6; bases outside the gene matches: 3. Per germline, CDR1 SNHLY and CDR2 FYNNEI. The CDR3 sequence: CASSVGLAGNEQFF. The CDR3 nucleotides read TGTGCCAGCAGCGTGGGACTAGCGGGCAATGAGCAGTTCTTC.

The genes are TRBV7-2 and TRBJ1-2; 8 bases align to TRBD1. The CDR3 is 15 amino acids. With V trimmed by 1 base and J by 6 bases, 7 bases remained unmatched. CDR1 and CDR2 (germline): SGHTA, FQGNSA. CDR3 nucleotides: TGTGCCAGCAGCTTAGGATCCAGGGGGCCCGATGGCTACACCTTC. Its protein product is CASSLGSRGPDGYTF.

The chain couples TRBV14 to TRBJ2-1; 9 bases match TRBD2. Germline V lookup: CDR1 SGHDN, CDR2 FVKESK. The ends lost 4 bases at V and 15 bases at J; junction bases unmatched: 10. There are 13 residues in the CDR3. CDR3 nucleotide sequence: TGTGCCAGCAGCCTCACTCGGCGGGGGGGTCCGTTCTTC. It encodes CASSLTRRGGPFF.

This chain uses TRBV7-2 with TRBJ1-1; no clear D. This CDR3 has 14 residues. Trimming left V 0 bases short and J 0 bases short, with 5 bases between. CDR1 SGHTA and CDR2 FQGNSA come from the germline V gene. The CDR3 here is CASSLAGLNTEAFF. The CDR3 DNA reads TGTGCCAGCAGCTTAGCGGGCCTGAACACTGAAGCTTTCTTT.